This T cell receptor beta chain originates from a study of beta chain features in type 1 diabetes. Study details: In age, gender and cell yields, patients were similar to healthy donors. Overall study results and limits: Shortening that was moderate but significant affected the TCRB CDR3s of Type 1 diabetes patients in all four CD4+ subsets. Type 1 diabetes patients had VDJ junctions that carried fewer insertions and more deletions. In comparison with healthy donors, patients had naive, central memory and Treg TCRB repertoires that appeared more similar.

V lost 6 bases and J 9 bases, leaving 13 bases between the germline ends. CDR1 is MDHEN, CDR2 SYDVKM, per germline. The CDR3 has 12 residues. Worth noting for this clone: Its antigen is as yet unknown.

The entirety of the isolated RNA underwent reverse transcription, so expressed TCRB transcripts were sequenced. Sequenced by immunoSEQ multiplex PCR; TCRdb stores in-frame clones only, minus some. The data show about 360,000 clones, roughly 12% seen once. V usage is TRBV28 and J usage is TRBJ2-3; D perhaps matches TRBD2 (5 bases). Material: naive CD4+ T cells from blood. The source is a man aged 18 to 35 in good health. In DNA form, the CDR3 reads TGTGCCAGCAGCTACGGAACGGGAACGCAGTATTTT. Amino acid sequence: CASSYGTGTQYF.